Detailed here is one T cell receptor (beta chain). What this receptor recognizes is not known. No base-level quality is on record; no much larger clone is a single base apart. Sample time point, as interpreted from the label and publication: cells obtained before transplantation from donor or recipient. CD3+CD4+ and CD3+CD8+ populations were FACS-sorted from unstimulated pre-transplant donor and recipient cells taken from spleen or lymph nodes. Trimming removed 4 bases from V and 3 bases from J; the gene matches leave 7 bases unexplained. The CDR3 holds 16 amino acids from the cysteine to the phenylalanine. Of the read, only the CDR3 DNA is kept; its 48 bases are in frame from base 1. Reading the germline V gene gives CDR1 SNHLY and CDR2 FYNNEI. The data were taken from a study of graft-versus-host responses after intestinal transplantation (dated by TCRdb to 2020 to 2022). For the wider study: The transplants that recipients got were multivisceral, liver-intestinal, or isolated intestinal. Every recipient was given anti-thymocyte globulin induction, followed by around three years of maintenance tacrolimus and steroids. After intestinal transplantation, graft-versus-host and host-versus-graft alloreactive T cell clones in the graft, circulation and bone marrow were tracked using bulk TCR-beta CDR3 sequencing. Alloreactive clones were identified by sequencing pre-transplant mixed lymphocyte reaction products and comparing them with unstimulated pre-transplant donor and recipient T cells. The cohort enrolled under 25 intestinal transplant recipients including one retransplant, and a few patients lacking pretransplant specimens were excluded. A peak of at least 4% donor T cells among recipient peripheral blood mononuclear cells was the definition used for donor T cell macrochimerism. Rather than being sequenced by the commercial service, samples from a few later patients were sequenced in-house on an Illumina MiSeq and processed with MiXCR.

Broad study findings and their caveats: Patients with donor T cell macrochimerism had high GvH to HvG T cell clonal ratios in their allografts. The relatively low number and heterogeneity of intestinal transplant patients limited the conclusions. Peak levels of circulating GvH clones were associated with declines in HvG clones early after transplant. GvH clones turned up in recipient bone marrow, with some appearing earlier in ileal mucosa or blood, a pattern consistent with an intestinal mucosal origin.

The library was produced with the immunoSEQ multiplex PCR assay. For most patients, genomic DNA was isolated using the Qiagen DNeasy Blood and Tissue Kit and was shipped frozen to Adaptive Biotechnologies for TCR sequencing. For most patients, high-throughput TCR-beta CDR3 sequencing of genomic DNA was performed by Adaptive Biotechnologies. Under the source paper's analysis protocol: Adaptive's ImmunoSEQ software supplied the TCR sequencing data for 18 patients, while MiXCR and VDJtools were used to process a few other patients. To correct CD4 versus CD8 sorting errors, any sequence found in both subsets at a frequency ratio below 5:1 was removed. CDR3 nucleotide sequences shared between donor and recipient were removed because their origin could not be assigned. To be classed as alloreactive, a clone needed at least 2-fold expansion over unstimulated cells and a minimum CFSE-low frequency of 0.002% (template counts) or 0.001% (read counts). A clone was considered mappable if detected in the sequenced pre-transplant spleen, lymph node, or MLR CFSE-low populations of the donor or recipient. Cumulative frequency of alloreactive clones was calculated as a percentage of all sequences weighted by copy number. Here the immuneACCESS table is served through TCRdb, limited to in-frame sequences with V and J called. Missing clones are a known gap in these copies; in checked studies unresolved V genes cover under half, and the rest lacks a known reason. That table furnishes V, J and clone size, whereas the DNA furnished D and trimming. This sample comprises about 120,000 clones, 90% of them detected only once. The ten largest clones take up about 0.18% of the sample.

Specimen: unstimulated CD4+ T cells sorted from spleen or lymph node cells, collected before intestinal transplant. The sequence links TRBV2 to TRBJ1-4; 8 central nucleotides agree with TRBD1. The source is a human donor who received an intestinal transplant. At the DNA level, the sequence is TGTGCCAGCAGTGGGATAGCAGGGGGCCCTAATGAAAAACTGTTTTTT. This is translated as CASSGIAGGPNEKLFF.